This T cell receptor (beta chain) was captured in a study of human T cells and chemical hapten exposure. Whole-study context: The upper back received 0.01% DPC by patch testing, with results read at 6 days. Diagnoses of alopecia areata, totalis or universalis occurred in mostly female patients. TCR yield per sample varied, mainly due to pooled library volumes.

This clonotype came up once. The CDR3 is 13 amino acids. Germline assignment: CDR1 MDHEN and CDR2 SYDVKM. V lost 2 bases to trimming and J lost 7 bases, with 8 bases between them. Time point of the sample: patch test 2, 6 weeks after DPC sensitization. As for treatment: therapeutic diphenylcyclopropenone sensitization with weekly scalp DPC. Unfractionated whole blood was the source from which total RNA was extracted. MiXCR, applied by TCRdb to the RACE reads, yields one record per CDR3 protein. The data show 35,000 to 55,000 distinct CDR3 sequences, about 9.6% seen once. The clonotype comes from a woman aged 25 to 45 with alopecia areata. Some clones in this sample may be carry-over from other donors' samples. This chain connects TRBV28 to TRBJ1-4, with unresolved D. Sequenced material: whole blood, taken in connection with sensitization to the hapten diphenylcyclopropenone (DPC). The CDR3 here is CASSLNGLEKLFF. CDR3 bases: TGTGCCAGCAGTTTAAACGGACTTGAAAAACTGTTTTTT.